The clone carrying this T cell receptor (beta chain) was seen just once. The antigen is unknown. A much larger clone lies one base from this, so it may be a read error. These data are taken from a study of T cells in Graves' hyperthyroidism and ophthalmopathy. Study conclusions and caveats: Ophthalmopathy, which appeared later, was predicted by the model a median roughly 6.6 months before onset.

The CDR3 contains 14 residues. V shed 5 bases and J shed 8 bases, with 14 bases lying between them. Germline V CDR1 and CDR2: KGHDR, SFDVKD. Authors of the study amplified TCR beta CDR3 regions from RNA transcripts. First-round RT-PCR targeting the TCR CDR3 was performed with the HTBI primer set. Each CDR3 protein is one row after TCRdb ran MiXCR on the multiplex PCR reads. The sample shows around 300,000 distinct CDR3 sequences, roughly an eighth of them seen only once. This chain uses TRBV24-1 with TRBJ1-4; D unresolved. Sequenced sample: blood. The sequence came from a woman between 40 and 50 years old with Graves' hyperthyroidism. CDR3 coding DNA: TGTGCCACCAGTGCCTGGTCATGGAGGGAAAAACTGTTTTTT. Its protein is CATSAWSWREKLFF.